This T cell receptor beta chain was retrieved from a study of blood T cell repertoires in COVID-19. The data were produced by immunoSEQ multiplex PCR, yet TCRdb's version contains in-frame clones alone and is incomplete. The sample includes some 150,000 clones, approximately 88% of them seen just once. Between the trimmed V and J ends, which lost 0 bases and 2 bases, there was a span of 9 bases. The germline V gene encodes CDR1 SGDLS and CDR2 YYNGEE. This CDR3 has 15 amino acids. J is TRBJ1-3 and V is TRBV9, with D hard to call. Sequenced: peripheral blood. This clonotype was obtained from a man in his sixties with acute or convalescent COVID-19. CDR3 coding DNA: TGTGCCAGCAGCGTAGAGGATGGGCCTGGAAACACCATATATTTT. This codes for CASSVEDGPGNTIYF.